The 12 T cell receptor beta chains in this list originate from one sample, sequenced in a study of PD-L1 blockade in urothelial cancer. Generated by immunoSEQ multiplex PCR, the TCRdb table keeps only in-frame clones and is missing some. The sample lists more than 40,000 clones; around 89% were seen once. The source material was PBMCs, sampled around atezolizumab (anti-PD-L1) treatment. The origin of the receptors is a woman aged 60-75 years with urothelial cancer.

The chain recombines TRBV18 with TRBJ2-7; TRBD1 agrees at 10 bases. In germline, CDR1 is KGHSH, CDR2 LQKENI. This CDR3 is 16 amino acids long. Trimming cost V 6 bases and J 2 bases; bases outside gene matches: 10. CDR3 DNA: TGTGCCAGCTCCCTCCTGACAGGGGGCGACGCCTACGAGCAGTACTTC. Translating it yields CASSLLTGGDAYEQYF. The full variable domain, in which reference TRBV18 and TRBJ2-7 provide the parts outside the CDR3, is NAGVMQNPRHLVRRRGQEARLRCSPMKGHSHVYWYRQLPEEGLKFMVYLQKENIIDESGMPKERFSAEFPKEGPSILRIQQVVRGDSAAYFCASSLLTGGDAYEQYFGPGTRLTVT.

The chain employs TRBV5-6 and TRBJ2-7, with D unclear. The CDR3 covers 15 residues. Germline V gene data show CDR1 as SGHDT and CDR2 as YYEEEE. V lost 0 bases and J 3 bases, leaving 13 bases between the germline ends. CDR3 bases: TGTGCCAGCAGCTTGGTGTCTTATGCCTACTACGAGCAGTACTTC. Translating it yields CASSLVSYAYYEQYF.

This clone was recorded a few times. CDR3 sequence reads: CASSRTEGDTQYF. The CDR3 DNA follows: TGCGCCAGCAGCCGGACAGAGGGCGATACGCAGTATTTT. The rearrangement links TRBV4-3 to TRBJ2-3, with D perhaps matching TRBD1 (6 bases). CDR3 length: 13 residues. CDR1 LGHNA and CDR2 YSLEER come from the germline V gene. Between the trimmed V and J ends, which lost 4 bases and 6 bases, there was a span of 11 bases.

This clone is medium-sized within its sample. V usage is TRBV18 and J usage is TRBJ1-5; no reliable D call. CDR1 is KGHSH and CDR2 is LQKENI in the germline V gene. The length of the CDR3 is 13 residues. Trimming took off 3 bases at V and 4 bases at J, with 7 bases between the two ends. CDR3 residues: CASSPIDNQPQHF. The CDR3 DNA sequence: TGTGCCAGCTCACCCATAGATAATCAGCCCCAGCATTTT.

This clone has just a few counts. This chain uses TRBV10-1 with TRBJ1-2, with D hard to call. V was trimmed by 8 bases and J by 7 bases, leaving 17 bases between them. Germline CDR1 is WNHNN and CDR2 is SYGVQD (reference sequence). The CDR3 sequence is 13 residues long. CDR3 nucleotides: TGCGCCAGCCTAACCGACGGGAATCGTGGCTACACCTTC. It encodes CASLTDGNRGYTF.

The rearrangement joins TRBV6-4 to TRBJ1-1; D ambiguous. This CDR3 spans 14 amino acids. Deletions cut 4 bases from V and 3 bases from J, with 12 bases between. Germline V gene sequence: CDR1 MRHNA, CDR2 SNTAGT. CDR3 DNA sequence: TGTGCCAGCAGTGTTGAGGGAGCGGACACTGAAGCTTTCTTT. The encoded protein is CASSVEGADTEAFF.

The chain uses TRBV28 and TRBJ1-2; tentatively, D is TRBD1 (6 bases). Germline V CDR1 and CDR2: MDHEN, SYDVKM. V lost 3 bases, J lost 4 bases, and 9 bases lay in between. The CDR3 length is 13 residues. The CDR3 DNA follows: TGTGCCAGCAGTTTGGGGGGGCTCTATGGCTACACCTTC. It specifies CASSLGGLYGYTF.

The gene calls are TRBV18 and TRBJ2-7; TRBD1 might be the D (6 bases). Trimming took off 1 base at V and 3 bases at J, with 13 bases between the two ends. Per germline, CDR1 KGHSH and CDR2 LQKENI. CDR3 length: 15 residues. Here the CDR3 DNA reads TGTGCCAGCTCACCACTTCGACAGGAGCTCTACGAGCAGTACTTC. This gives the protein CASSPLRQELYEQYF.

The genes are TRBV19 and TRBJ2-2, with 10 positions matching TRBD2. Germline trimming cut 4 bases from V and 5 bases from J; bases unmatched to any gene: 7. CDR3 size: 16 residues. Germline CDR1 reads LNHDA; CDR2 reads SQIVND (reference sequence). CDR3: CASSTIAGGKTGELFF. DNA of the CDR3: TGTGCCAGTAGTACCATAGCGGGAGGAAAGACCGGGGAGCTGTTTTTT.

The V gene is TRBV5-4, the J gene TRBJ1-6; maybe TRBD1 (6 bases). The CDR3 has 13 amino acids. Germline V gene data show CDR1 as SGHNT and CDR2 as YYREEE (reference sequence). V was clipped by 0 bases and J by 10 bases, with 8 bases between them. The CDR3 nucleotides read TGTGCCAGCAGCTTGGACAGGGACTCACCCCTCCACTTT. This codes for CASSLDRDSPLHF.

The chain couples TRBV19 to TRBJ2-3, with 11 bases lining up with TRBD2. The CDR3 is 17 amino acids. Losses at the gene ends were 5 bases for V and 2 bases for J; bases not matched to a gene: 9. The germline V gene encodes CDR1 LNHDA and CDR2 SQIVND (reference sequence). As DNA, the CDR3 is TGTGCCAGTAGTCTCCATAGCGGGAGGGGGCCCACAGATACGCAGTATTTT. Its protein product is CASSLHSGRGPTDTQYF.

The chain uses TRBV5-1 and TRBJ2-7, with 8 bases identical to TRBD1. Germline values: CDR1 SGHRS, CDR2 YFSETQ. Unmatched junction bases numbered 8, after V lost 4 bases and J lost 2 bases. The CDR3 sequence is 15 residues long. CDR3 residues: CASSLPGTGAYEQYF. DNA for the CDR3: TGCGCCAGCAGCCTCCCCGGGACAGGTGCCTACGAGCAGTACTTC.